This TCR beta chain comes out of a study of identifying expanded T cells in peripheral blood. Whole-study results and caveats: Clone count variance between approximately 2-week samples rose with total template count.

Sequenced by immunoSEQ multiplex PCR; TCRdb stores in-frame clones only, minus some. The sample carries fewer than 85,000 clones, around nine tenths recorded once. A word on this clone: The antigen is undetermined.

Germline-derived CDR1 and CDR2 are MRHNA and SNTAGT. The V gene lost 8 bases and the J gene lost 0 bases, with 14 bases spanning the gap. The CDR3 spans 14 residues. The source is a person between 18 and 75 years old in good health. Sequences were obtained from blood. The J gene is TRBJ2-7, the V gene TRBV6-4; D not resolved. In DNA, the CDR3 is TGTGCCAGCTCCAAGACTTATCCCTCCTACGAGCAGTACTTC. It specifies CASSKTYPSYEQYF.